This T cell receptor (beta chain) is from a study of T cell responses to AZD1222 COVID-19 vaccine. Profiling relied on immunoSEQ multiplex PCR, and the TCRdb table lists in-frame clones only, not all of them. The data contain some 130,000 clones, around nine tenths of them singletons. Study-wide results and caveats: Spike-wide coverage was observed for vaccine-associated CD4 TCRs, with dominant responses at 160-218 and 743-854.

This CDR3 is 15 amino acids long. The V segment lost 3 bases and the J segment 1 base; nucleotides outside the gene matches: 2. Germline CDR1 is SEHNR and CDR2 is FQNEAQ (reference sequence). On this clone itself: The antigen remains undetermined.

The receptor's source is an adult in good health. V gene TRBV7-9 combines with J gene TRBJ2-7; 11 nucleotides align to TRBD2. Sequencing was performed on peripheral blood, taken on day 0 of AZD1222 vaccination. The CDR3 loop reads CASSFSGGDSYEQYF. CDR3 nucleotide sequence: TGTGCCAGCAGCTTTAGCGGGGGGGATTCCTACGAGCAGTACTTC. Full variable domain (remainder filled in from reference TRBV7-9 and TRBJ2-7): DTGVSQNPRHKITKRGQNVTFRCDPISEHNRLYWYRQTLGQGPEFLTYFQNEAQLEKSRLLSDRFSAERPKGSFSTLEIQRTEQGDSAMYLCASSFSGGDSYEQYFGPGTRLTVT.